This T cell receptor beta chain derives from a study of sequential checkpoint blockade in melanoma. Study overall: 91 pretreatment tumor DNA samples were TCRβ immunosequenced. Matched biopsies came pretreatment and at week 13 for some 22 patients.

This clone was counted between two and nine times. Profiled with immunoSEQ multiplex PCR; TCRdb holds only in-frame clones, not every one. Among 35,000 to 40,000 clones listed, 30% to 35% were seen once. The ends were cut back, 10 bases at V and 0 bases at J, with 19 bases in the middle. This CDR3 region has 17 residues. In germline, CDR1 is MNHGY, CDR2 SAAAGT. Treatment meaning: randomized to nivolumab then ipilimumab (arm A) or the reverse (arm B). The specimen comprised tumor tissue (inferred from file names), sampled from a patient given nivolumab and ipilimumab in sequence. The chain recombines TRBV6-8 with TRBJ2-6; TRBD1 is a possible D gene (5 bases). The receptor was isolated from a human donor with melanoma. This CDR3 is CAIISGQGNSGANVLTF. Here the CDR3 DNA reads TGTGCCATCATCAGTGGGCAGGGTAACTCTGGGGCCAACGTCCTGACTTTC.